This passage covers 3 T cell receptor beta chains from one sample sequenced in a study of T cell clonality in common variable immunodeficiency. The assay was immunoSEQ multiplex PCR, and TCRdb's table has in-frame clones only and misses some. The table lists some 52,000 clones, with no singletons. The source material was peripheral blood mononuclear cells. These receptors were collected from a person aged 18 to 70 in good health.

In the case of this clone: The read comes to an end 3 residues before the CDR3 does, leaving the germline J gene to fill in the end. J is TRBJ2-2 and V is TRBV2; D is unresolved. Germline V CDR1 and CDR2: SNHLY, FYNNEI. Trimming took 1 base from V and 2 from J, leaving 5 bases between them. The CDR3 contains 14 residues. The CDR3 region is CASSEGLNTGELFF. CDR3 DNA, as far as it was read: TGTGCCAGCAGTGAAGGTCTTAACACCGGGGAG.

This clone appeared a few times. The read ends 3 residues before the CDR3 terminus; that terminus is restored from the germline J gene. The chain employs TRBV20-1 and TRBJ2-3; D is perhaps TRBD2 (7 bases). The CDR3 covers 14 residues. Germline lookup yields CDR1 DFQATT and CDR2 SNEGSKA (reference sequence). The CDR3 DNA, read in part, is TGCAGTGCTAAGGGCCCACAGGGAGGGGAGACG. Its translation: CSAKGPQGGET. The whole CDR3 reads CSAKGPQGGETQYF.

At least ten counts were recorded for this clone. The read halts 3 residues ahead of the CDR3 end, with the missing end drawn from the germline J gene. This chain links TRBV5-1 with TRBJ2-1; 9 bases match TRBD1. V dropped 5 bases and J dropped 3; count of bases not matched to a gene: 6. CDR1 SGHRS and CDR2 YFSETQ come from the germline V gene. This CDR3 comprises 15 residues. The DNA read from the CDR3 is TGCGCCAGCAGTCCAGGACAGGGGAACTACAATGAG. Translated: CASSPGQGNYNE. From start to end, the CDR3 is CASSPGQGNYNEQFF.